This record looks at one T cell receptor delta chain sequence and its context. TCRdb repeated clone calling on the RT-PCR reads with CATT. The sample has about 2,000 delta-chain clones; around 5.8% are singletons. These data come from a study of gamma-delta T cells after stem cell transplantation. V trimming: 0 bases; J trimming: 3 bases; junction bases outside the gene matches: 24. Germline CDR1 TSWWSYY, CDR2 QGS. The CDR3 is made up of 22 amino acids. Sequenced input: gamma-delta T cells. This clonotype was obtained from a human donor. It is not recorded whose cells these are; they may come from a transplant donor. The rearrangement joins TRDV1 to TRDJ1, with 8 bases matching TRDD3. This chain's CDR3 is CALGELVKARRVWGTAPDKLIF. CDR3 coding DNA: TGTGCTCTTGGGGAACTGGTAAAGGCCCGTCGGGTCTGGGGGACGGCTCCCGATAAACTCATCTTT.